Below are 12 T cell receptor beta chains sequenced from a single sample in a study of early T cells in non-severe SARS-CoV-2 infection. TCRdb independently ran MiXCR on the 5' RACE reads; one entry per CDR3 protein. The sample carries some 45,000 distinct CDR3 sequences, 4% to 5% recorded once. Material: whole blood. These receptors all come from an adult who was a healthcare worker with PCR-confirmed SARS-CoV-2 infection or an uninfected control (not recorded which).

This clonotype was observed at least ten times. The junction shows a germline mismatch at one end, possibly a read error. The CDR3 spells CASSLELEPELF. The CDR3 region has the DNA TGTGCCAGCAGCTTGGAACTGGAGCCGGAGCTCTTC. The V and J genes are TRBV7-9 and TRBJ2-1; D unclear. This CDR3 spans 12 amino acids. Germline CDR1 and CDR2: SEHNR and FQNEAQ (reference sequence).

As concerns this clonotype: A single base separates this from a much larger clone, so it may be a read error. V gene TRBV4-3 combines with J gene TRBJ2-7, with 8 bases aligning to TRBD2. This CDR3 has 15 amino acids. The germline gives CDR1 LGHNA, CDR2 YSLEER. This chain's CDR3 is CAGSQDPNGRGEQYF. DNA for the CDR3: TGCGCCGGCAGCCAAGATCCCAACGGGAGGGGAGAGCAGTACTTC.

This clonotype occurred many times. The chain couples TRBV11-2 to TRBJ2-3; 8 nucleotides line up with TRBD2. In germline, CDR1 is SGHAT, CDR2 FQNNGV. V lost 5 bases, J lost 4 bases, and 8 bases stayed unmatched. This CDR3 is 15 amino acids long. The CDR3 coding sequence is TGTGCCAGCAGCCCAAGACTAGCGTCTGCAGATACGCAGTATTTT. It codes for CASSPRLASADTQYF.

This clonotype was detected a few times. The chain uses TRBV2 and TRBJ2-2, with no clear D. V was cut by 5 bases and J by 3 bases, with 4 bases left in between. The V gene's germline CDR1 is SNHLY and CDR2 FYNNEI. This CDR3 spans 12 amino acids. The CDR3 region is CASSMDTGELFF. In DNA, the CDR3 is TGTGCCAGCAGTATGGACACCGGGGAGCTGTTTTTT.

This clonotype was counted many times. CDR3 protein: CATSPGQGRRGNEKLFF. In DNA, the CDR3 is TGTGCCACCAGTCCGGGACAGGGCCGAAGGGGTAATGAAAAACTGTTTTTT. The chain links TRBV24-1 to TRBJ1-4; 9 bases are a match to TRBD1. Germline assignment: CDR1 KGHDR and CDR2 SFDVKD. CDR3 size: 17 residues. The junction had 11 bases not matched to a gene; V was cut back by 6 bases and J by 4 bases.

This clonotype occurred many times. The V and J genes are TRBV18 and TRBJ1-1; D gene unclear. The germline CDR1 and CDR2 sequences are KGHSH and LQKENI. The CDR3 runs to 14 residues. V was shortened by 3 bases and J by 11 bases, with 19 bases between the two germline ends. For the CDR3, the DNA is TGTGCCAGCTCACCTACTGGACCTGGGAACGAGGCTTTCTTT. Protein sequence: CASSPTGPGNEAFF.

This clonotype was counted ten times or more. The chain recombines TRBV7-2 with TRBJ2-1; 9 nucleotides agree with TRBD2. Germline loops: CDR1 SGHTA, CDR2 FQGNSA. The CDR3 spans 15 residues. V shed 7 bases and J 0 bases; nucleotides not matched to a gene: 4. CDR3 loop: CASTRTSDSYNEQFF. The CDR3 DNA sequence: TGTGCCAGCACAAGGACTAGCGACTCCTACAATGAGCAGTTCTTC.

This clonotype was seen repeatedly, ten times or more. This rearrangement joins TRBV24-1 to TRBJ1-1; 8 bases map to TRBD1. This CDR3 is built from 13 residues. Unmatched junction bases numbered 7, after V lost 2 bases and J lost 12 bases. The germline V gene has CDR1 KGHDR and CDR2 SFDVKD. The CDR3 reads CATSDSDGQGTFF. The CDR3 region has the DNA TGTGCCACCAGTGATTCCGACGGACAGGGCACTTTCTTT.

CDR3 residues: CASSERDYNEQFF. CDR3 bases: TGTGCCAGCAGTGAGAGGGACTACAATGAGCAGTTCTTC. The V and J genes are TRBV2 and TRBJ2-1; a possible D gene is TRBD2 (5 bases). Germline V gene sequence: CDR1 SNHLY, CDR2 FYNNEI. The CDR3 loop spans 13 amino acids. Trimming shortened V by 3 bases and J by 3 bases, and 6 bases separated the two germline ends. Variable domain in full (rest from reference TRBV2 and TRBJ2-1): EPEVTQTPSHQVTQMGQEVILRCVPISNHLYFYWYRQILGQKVEFLVSFYNNEISEKSEIFDDQFSVERPDGSNFTLKIRSTKLEDSAMYFCASSERDYNEQFFGPGTRLTVL.

Many counts were recorded for this clonotype. V and J are TRBV6-5 and TRBJ2-5; 9 bases are shared with TRBD1. CDR1 MNHEY and CDR2 SVGAGI come from the germline V gene. The CDR3 contains 14 residues. V shed 4 bases and J 4 bases; nucleotides not matched to a gene: 4. CDR3 residues: CASSLTGGLETQYF. In DNA, the CDR3 is TGTGCCAGCAGTTTAACAGGGGGCTTAGAGACCCAGTACTTC.

Many counts were recorded for this clonotype. The V gene is TRBV11-2, the J gene TRBJ2-1; 11 nucleotides agree with TRBD2. The V gene end was trimmed by 0 bases and the J gene end by 8 bases; junction bases not matched to a gene: 9. This CDR3 has 17 amino acids. The germline V gene has CDR1 SGHAT and CDR2 FQNNGV. The CDR3 DNA reads TGTGCCAGCAGCTTAGACACGGGGACTAGCGGTTCCGATGAGCAGTTCTTC. Its translation is CASSLDTGTSGSDEQFF.

This clonotype was observed a few times. The chain recombines TRBV27 with TRBJ1-1, with 7 bases matching TRBD1. With 5 bases clipped from V and 10 bases from J, the junction kept 7 bases outside the gene matches. The CDR3 spans 12 residues. The germline CDR1 and CDR2 sequences are MNHEY and SMNVEV (reference sequence). The CDR3 DNA reads TGTGCCAGCAGTAAAACAGGGGTTGGAGCTTTCTTT. Its translation: CASSKTGVGAFF.